This T cell receptor (beta chain) originates from a study of blood T cell repertoires in COVID-19. Overall study: Samples of COVID-19 (acute and convalescent) were obtained from the United States, Italy and Spain. PBMCs, B-cell-depleted T cells, or T cells provided the cDNA or gDNA that made up the material.

Seattle's enrolled individuals joined amid active infection and were then monitored longitudinally. The CDR3 runs 15 residues. Germline V lookup: CDR1 SGHRS, CDR2 YFSETQ. V lost 7 bases and J 1 base, leaving 14 bases between the germline ends. Profiled with immunoSEQ multiplex PCR; TCRdb holds only in-frame clones, not every one. The sample has approximately 150,000 clones; 80% to 90% are singletons. This sequence joins TRBV5-1 and TRBJ2-2; weak D call: TRBD2 (5 bases). The clonotype originates from a woman aged 45-65 years with COVID-19, enrolled during active disease. The sample consisted of peripheral blood. The CDR3 spells CASGKEGWNTGELFF. The CDR3 DNA sequence: TGCGCCAGCGGCAAAGAGGGCTGGAACACCGGGGAGCTGTTTTTT.